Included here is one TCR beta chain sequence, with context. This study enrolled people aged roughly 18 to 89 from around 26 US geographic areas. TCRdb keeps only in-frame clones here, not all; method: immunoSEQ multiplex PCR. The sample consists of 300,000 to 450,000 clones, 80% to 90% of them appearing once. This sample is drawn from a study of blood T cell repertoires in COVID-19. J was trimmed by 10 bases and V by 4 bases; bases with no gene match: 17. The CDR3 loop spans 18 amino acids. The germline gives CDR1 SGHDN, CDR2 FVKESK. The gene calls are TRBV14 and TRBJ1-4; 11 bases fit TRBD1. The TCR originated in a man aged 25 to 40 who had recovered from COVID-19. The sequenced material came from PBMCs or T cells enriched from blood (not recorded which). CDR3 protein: CASSLTGTGGIIEGKLFF. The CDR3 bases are TGTGCCAGCAGCCTAACTGGGACAGGGGGGATTATCGAGGGAAAACTGTTTTTT.